What follows describes a single T cell receptor beta chain. The antigen is undetermined. The sample comes from a study of cytomegalovirus exposure and HLA in healthy donors. Study-wide results and caveats: The availability of immune exposure information extended only to CMV serostatus. Specificity for CMV antigens was confirmed in vitro for a few of the CMV-associated chains.

Per the germline V gene, CDR1 is MNHNY and CDR2 is SVGAGI (reference sequence). The CDR3 runs 15 residues. Trimming at V came to 4 bases and at J to 0 bases, leaving 4 bases not matched to a gene. 13 Jbeta primers and 60 Vbeta primers were used for the PCR. Data came from immunoSEQ multiplex PCR; TCRdb stores just in-frame clones and leaves some out. This table has 120,000 or so clones, around 84% appearing once. This chain joins TRBV6-6 and TRBJ2-7; 9 bases align to TRBD2. The sequence was obtained from a man aged 18 to 30 in good health and CMV-seronegative. Sequenced: PBMCs. The CDR3 region has the DNA TGTGCCAGCAGTTCCCCGGGACTAGCCTCCTACGAGCAGTACTTC. This encodes CASSSPGLASYEQYF.